The clone carrying this T cell receptor (beta chain) was recorded at least ten times. The antigen remains unidentified. Trimming pared 5 bases from V and 5 bases from J, leaving 10 bases between. This CDR3 spans 12 amino acids. Germline-derived CDR1 and CDR2 are SGHTA and FQGNSA. The data belong to a study of read filtering for tumor transcriptome and immune sequencing. This library used roughly 430 ng RNA and molecular barcoded adaptors spanning alpha/delta and beta/gamma chains. A single record per CDR3 protein comes from TCRdb applying MiXCR to the reads. The sample has some 48,000 distinct CDR3 sequences, roughly 19% seen once. Study-wide findings and caveats: Around 85% of IR-seq clonotypes had one read, totaling approximately 3.5% of reads; RNA-seq: about 69% and 49%.

The sequence came from a donor aged 40 or older with multiple myeloma. This chain connects TRBV7-2 to TRBJ2-7; D is uncertain. Sequencing was carried out using a population of CD138-negative cells sorted from bone marrow. Written as DNA, the CDR3 is TGTGCCAGCAGCCCGGGTGTAGACGAGCAGTACTTC. Translating gives CASSPGVDEQYF.